These T cell receptor beta chains were read from a single sample in a study of PD-L1 blockade in urothelial cancer. Only in-frame clones appear in the TCRdb table, and some are missing; sequencing was by immunoSEQ multiplex PCR. The sample yields more than 90,000 clones, roughly 84% seen once. The sample in question was PBMCs, obtained around atezolizumab (anti-PD-L1) treatment. The source is a man aged 55-75 years with urothelial cancer. Each CDR3 is given without its conserved first and last residue. Fields, in order: J gene, V gene, CDR3 protein.

J: TRBJ2-2; V: TRBV5-1; CDR3: ASSLEGQGGTGELF
J: TRBJ1-1; V: TRBV4-1; CDR3: ASSQVNTEAF
J: TRBJ2-7; V: TRBV18; CDR3: ASSPPSRESYEQY
J: TRBJ1-4; V: TRBV28; CDR3: ASSFLYTEKLF
J: TRBJ2-7; V: TRBV11-2; CDR3: ASSLVGGSGAPYEQY
J: TRBJ2-3; V: TRBV28; CDR3: ASTRDYLSTTDTQY
J: TRBJ2-5; V: TRBV6-1; CDR3: ASSLLETQY
J: TRBJ2-7; V: TRBV11-2; CDR3: ASSLSVYEQY
J: TRBJ2-1; V: TRBV5-1; CDR3: ASIGGRRNNEQF
J: TRBJ2-7; V: TRBV4-1; CDR3: ASSHTLGLAGGQISYEQY
J: TRBJ1-6; V: TRBV19; CDR3: ASSHFRTGRLNSPLH
J: TRBJ2-6; V: TRBV6-5; CDR3: ASSYSPTGVLT
J: TRBJ1-1; V: TRBV19; CDR3: ASIPRGGPNTEAF
J: TRBJ1-4; V: TRBV5-1; CDR3: ASSRTAATNEKLF
J: TRBJ1-2; V: TRBV7-2; CDR3: ASSLWPPADGYT
J: TRBJ1-3; V: TRBV6-1; CDR3: ATRTGAFSGNTIY
J: TRBJ2-7; V: TRBV18; CDR3: ASSQGLAGGPGN
J: TRBJ2-3; V: TRBV5-1; CDR3: ASSSGGIGTQY
J: TRBJ1-2; V: TRBV6-5; CDR3: ASSDPGDGYT
J: TRBJ1-4; V: TRBV5-6; CDR3: ASSYGTATNEKLF
J: TRBJ2-1; V: TRBV7-9; CDR3: ASSGGLSPNEQF
J: TRBJ1-5; V: TRBV7-2; CDR3: ASSLTGTSNQPQH
J: TRBJ2-7; V: TRBV4-2; CDR3: ASSPLATLGHEQY
J: TRBJ2-6; V: TRBV5-1; CDR3: ASTYDRGDSGANVLT
J: TRBJ2-7; V: TRBV6-1; CDR3: ASSEWEASHSYEQY
J: TRBJ2-5; V: TRBV5-4; CDR3: ASSPSGGRETQY
J: TRBJ2-1; V: TRBV27; CDR3: ASSPSVDNEQF
J: TRBJ1-2; V: TRBV28; CDR3: ASSLQGGYGYT
J: TRBJ2-1; V: TRBV4-1; CDR3: ASSKHLAGANNEQF
J: TRBJ2-1; V: TRBV5-1; CDR3: ASSLGGRADNEQF
J: TRBJ1-1; V: TRBV29-1; CDR3: SVATGVTEAF
J: TRBJ2-1; V: TRBV11-3; CDR3: ASSQAGGADEQF
J: TRBJ2-7; V: TRBV7-2; CDR3: ASSSGTGGEQY
J: TRBJ1-1; V: TRBV5-1; CDR3: ASSPGSHLTEAF
J: TRBJ1-5; V: TRBV27; CDR3: ASSLYRDSNQPQH
J: TRBJ2-7; V: TRBV5-4; CDR3: ASSGSGTGAYEQY
J: TRBJ1-1; V: TRBV28; CDR3: ASTFYGRAF
J: TRBJ2-7; V: TRBV4-1; CDR3: ASSQRWGGSREQY
J: TRBJ1-1; V: TRBV10-3; CDR3: ATAEGVTEAF
J: TRBJ1-3; V: TRBV7-2; CDR3: ASSLVATGAGNTIY
J: TRBJ2-7; V: TRBV28; CDR3: ASIGQGKSYEQY
J: TRBJ2-7; V: TRBV19; CDR3: ASSIKRQASNEQY
J: TRBJ2-7; V: TRBV18; CDR3: ASSGTGVYEQY
J: TRBJ2-7; V: TRBV28; CDR3: ASSLPTGGIHEQY
J: TRBJ1-1; V: TRBV10-3; CDR3: AISVPPTGEDTEAF
J: TRBJ1-1; V: TRBV7-9; CDR3: ASRDRLGGGTEAF
J: TRBJ2-7; V: TRBV6-1; CDR3: ASSEGTSFGYEQY
J: TRBJ2-1; V: TRBV6-1; CDR3: ASGFGGVLGVQF
J: TRBJ1-1; V: TRBV19; CDR3: ASSIGPGNTEAF
J: TRBJ1-5; V: TRBV6-5; CDR3: ASSRRGPDQPQH
J: TRBJ2-1; V: TRBV2; CDR3: ASSSISGAAYNEQF
J: TRBJ1-2; V: TRBV30; CDR3: AWESHTAYGYT
J: TRBJ2-7; V: TRBV6-5; CDR3: ASSSLSTSGNYEQY
J: TRBJ2-7; V: TRBV5-4; CDR3: ASSRGADRNYEQY
J: TRBJ2-7; V: TRBV27; CDR3: ASSTVAGGRAYEQY
J: TRBJ1-5; V: TRBV15; CDR3: ATSSVRQGPQH
J: TRBJ1-5; V: TRBV19; CDR3: ASSPQGGAIQPQH
J: TRBJ2-1; V: TRBV30; CDR3: AWSVNPANSWF
J: TRBJ1-1; V: TRBV6-6; CDR3: ASSTTGSNTEAF
J: TRBJ2-1; V: TRBV2; CDR3: ASSEGRLGNEQF